The 4 T cell receptor beta chains below all came from one sample that was sequenced in a study of shared clonotypes between healthy human individuals. Here immunoSEQ multiplex PCR was the method, and the copy in TCRdb shows in-frame clones only, minus some. Found here are approximately 330,000 clones, less than 75% of them singletons; the top ten hold over 9.5%. The sequencing sample was made of memory CD4+ T cells sorted from blood. The subset is: CD45RA-negative fraction. These receptors all come from a man aged 25-45 years in good health.

The V and J genes are TRBV19 and TRBJ1-5, with no clear D. Trimming pared 5 bases from V and 0 bases from J, leaving 11 bases between. The CDR3 runs 15 residues. The germline CDR1 and CDR2 sequences are LNHDA and SQIVND (reference sequence). The CDR3 sequence: CASSLAGYSNQPQHF. CDR3 sequence (DNA): TGTGCCAGTAGTTTGGCAGGCTATAGCAATCAGCCCCAGCATTTT.

The chain joins TRBV28 to TRBJ1-2; D is ambiguous. The V and J ends lost 8 bases and 3 bases respectively, with 10 bases between them. The CDR3 spans 12 residues. The germline gives CDR1 MDHEN, CDR2 SYDVKM. CDR3 in amino acids: CASWLADYGYTF. The CDR3 DNA follows: TGTGCCAGCTGGTTGGCAGACTATGGCTACACCTTC.

This clone was recorded a few times. The V call is TRBV6-6, the J call TRBJ2-2; 7 bases agree with TRBD1. CDR3 length equals 15 residues. Germline assignment: CDR1 MNHNY and CDR2 SVGAGI (reference sequence). The V and J ends lost 6 bases and 0 bases, in that order; junction bases with no gene match: 4. The CDR3 sequence: CASRGQAPNTGELFF. The DNA for the CDR3 is TGTGCCAGCAGAGGACAGGCCCCGAACACCGGGGAGCTGTTTTTT.

This sequence joins TRBV7-8 and TRBJ2-1; the D gene is possibly TRBD2 (5 bases). This CDR3 has 14 residues. The ends were cut back, 1 base at V and 8 bases at J, with 12 bases in the middle. The germline V gene encodes CDR1 SGHVS and CDR2 FQNEAQ. DNA for the CDR3: TGTGCCAGCAGCTTAGAGGTAGCGCTGGATGAGCAGTTCTTC. This sequence encodes CASSLEVALDEQFF.